The 22 T cell receptor beta chains presented below share a single source sample, sequenced in a study of shared clonotypes between healthy human individuals. Data came from immunoSEQ multiplex PCR; TCRdb stores just in-frame clones and leaves some out. The sample lists some 1 million clones, 60% to 80% occurring once. The sample comprised memory CD4+ T cells sorted from blood. Subset in this sample: CD45RA-negative fraction. Receptor source: a man younger than 35 in good health.

This clone appeared a single time. The J gene is TRBJ2-5, the V gene TRBV7-9; possible D gene TRBD2, 6 bases. In germline, CDR1 is SEHNR, CDR2 FQNEAQ (reference sequence). The CDR3 is made up of 15 amino acids. Trimming stripped 7 bases from V and 5 bases from J, with 20 bases between. In DNA, the CDR3 is TGTGCCAGCACCAACTACTTGGGGGGTTCGGAGACCCAGTACTTC. Amino acid sequence: CASTNYLGGSETQYF.

This clone has a handful of counts. V and J are TRBV18 and TRBJ2-7, with D possibly matching TRBD2 (5 bases). V was cut by 6 bases and J by 1 base, with 13 bases left in between. The CDR3 length is 14 residues. In germline, CDR1 is KGHSH, CDR2 LQKENI. The CDR3 DNA reads as TGTGCCAGCTCCTCATTAACGGGGTCCTACGAGCAGTACTTC. This gives the protein CASSSLTGSYEQYF. Full variable domain (remainder filled in from reference TRBV18 and TRBJ2-7): NAGVMQNPRHLVRRRGQEARLRCSPMKGHSHVYWYRQLPEEGLKFMVYLQKENIIDESGMPKERFSAEFPKEGPSILRIQQVVRGDSAAYFCASSSLTGSYEQYFGPGTRLTVT.

V usage is TRBV15 and J usage is TRBJ1-4; no clear D gene. The CDR3 consists of 12 residues. Looked up from germline, CDR1 is LNHNV and CDR2 is YYDKDF (reference sequence). Trimming removed 3 bases at V and 8 bases at J, with 7 bases between. CDR3: CATSRLQEKLFF. DNA of the CDR3: TGTGCCACCAGCAGGTTACAGGAAAAACTGTTTTTT.

The chain combines TRBV11-3 with TRBJ2-3, with D maybe TRBD1 (6 bases). Trimming stripped 5 bases from V and 6 bases from J, with 15 bases between. Germline CDR1 is SGHNT and CDR2 is YENEEA. CDR3 length: 14 amino acids. The CDR3 nucleotides are TGTGCCAGCAGCCATGGGGGCCTGGGGGATACGCAGTATTTT. Amino acid sequence: CASSHGGLGDTQYF.

The V and J genes are TRBV5-1 and TRBJ2-7; 7 bases are a match to TRBD1. V lost 4 bases to trimming and J lost 3 bases; unmatched junction nucleotides: 10. Germline V gene lookup returns CDR1 SGHRS and CDR2 YFSETQ. The CDR3 contains 15 residues. The CDR3 spells CASSITQGVGYEQYF. The CDR3 DNA reads as TGCGCCAGCAGCATCACCCAGGGGGTGGGCTACGAGCAGTACTTC.

A word on this clone: No DNA is shown, since the ends of the CDR3 on it are uncertain; the CDR3 is the one TCRdb lists. The chain combines TRBV6-5 with TRBJ1-1. The CDR3 spans 14 amino acids, including both terminal residues. The germline CDR1 and CDR2 sequences are MNHEY and SVGAGI. Here the CDR3 reads CARLEIYVCAEAFF.

The V call is TRBV7-9, the J call TRBJ2-5; no reliable D call. Germline CDR1 SEHNR, CDR2 FQNEAQ (reference sequence). V lost 3 bases and J 7 bases, leaving 9 bases between the germline ends. CDR3 length equals 12 residues. As DNA, the CDR3 is TGTGCCAGCAGCTTTGGCTTTGGGACCCAGTACTTC. This sequence encodes CASSFGFGTQYF.

Comments on this clone: One base away lies a much larger clone, so this may be a sequencing read error. Within the sample, other DNA sequences also encode this same CDR3. The CDR3 region is CASSPGTANTEAFF. The CDR3 nucleotides read TGTGCCAGCAGTCCCGGGACAGCGAACACTGAAGCTTTCTTT. This chain uses TRBV5-1 with TRBJ1-1; 7 bases align to TRBD1. The CDR3 runs to 14 residues. Germline V gene data show CDR1 as SGHRS and CDR2 as YFSETQ.

The rearrangement joins TRBV7-9 to TRBJ1-6; D unresolved. This CDR3 has 13 residues. V was clipped by 5 bases and J by 8 bases, with 10 bases between them. Germline CDR1 is SEHNR and CDR2 is FQNEAQ (reference sequence). The DNA for the CDR3 is TGTGCCAGCAGCCCTGGACCAGATTCACCCCTCCACTTT. Protein product: CASSPGPDSPLHF. Full variable domain (remainder filled in from reference TRBV7-9 and TRBJ1-6): DTGVSQNPRHKITKRGQNVTFRCDPISEHNRLYWYRQTLGQGPEFLTYFQNEAQLEKSRLLSDRFSAERPKGSFSTLEIQRTEQGDSAMYLCASSPGPDSPLHFGNGTRLTVT.

J is TRBJ1-3 and V is TRBV6-6; TRBD1 aligns across 10 bases. CDR1 and CDR2 (germline): MNHNY, SVGAGI (reference sequence). Trimming removed 6 bases from V and 4 bases from J; junction bases left unmatched: 3. There are 14 residues in the CDR3. The CDR3 coding sequence is TGTGCCAGCAGCTGGGACAGGGGAGGAAACACCATATATTTT. It specifies CASSWDRGGNTIYF.

This clone was observed once. The chain links TRBV28 to TRBJ1-5; TRBD1 matches at 8 bases. The J segment lost 3 bases and the V segment lost 6 bases, leaving 10 bases of the junction unmatched. CDR3 length equals 16 residues. Per germline, CDR1 MDHEN and CDR2 SYDVKM. CDR3 region: CASRGRGRLDNQPQHF. DNA for the CDR3: TGTGCCAGCAGGGGCAGGGGGCGCTTAGACAATCAGCCCCAGCATTTT.

This clone was observed once. This sequence joins TRBV6-6 and TRBJ2-3, with unresolved D. The length of the CDR3 is 14 residues. Trimming removed 0 bases at V and 3 bases at J, with 7 bases between. Germline CDR1 and CDR2: MNHNY and SVGAGI (reference sequence). The DNA of the CDR3 is TGTGCCAGCAGTTACTCGAGCGCTACAGATACGCAGTATTTT. Its translation is CASSYSSATDTQYF.

V and J are TRBV5-4 and TRBJ2-5, with 9 bases matching TRBD1. V lost 1 base and J lost 4; bases outside the gene matches: 5. The CDR3 sequence is 15 residues long. Germline V gene data show CDR1 as SGHNT and CDR2 as YYREEE (reference sequence). The CDR3 region is CASSLSGQGRETQYF. CDR3 bases: TGTGCCAGCAGCTTGAGTGGACAGGGGAGAGAGACCCAGTACTTC.

The CDR3 DNA sequence: TGTGCCAGCAGCGCTTCCCGGTCCAGCTCTGGGGCCAACGTCCTGACTTTC. This encodes CASSASRSSSGANVLTF. The chain uses TRBV9 and TRBJ2-6; D is uncertain. Trimming removed 3 bases from V and 0 bases from J, with 13 bases in between. The germline V gene has CDR1 SGDLS and CDR2 YYNGEE. This CDR3 has 17 amino acids.

This clone was observed a few times. The chain is built from TRBV7-2 and TRBJ2-7; maybe TRBD1 (6 bases). Germline lookup yields CDR1 SGHTA and CDR2 FQGNSA. This CDR3 comprises 14 residues. The V gene lost 5 bases and the J gene lost 3 bases, with 14 bases spanning the gap. CDR3 in DNA: TGTGCCAGCAGCCCCGGACAGAGTTACTACGAGCAGTACTTC. Translation: CASSPGQSYYEQYF.

The V gene is TRBV25-1, the J gene TRBJ2-7; possible D gene TRBD1, 6 bases. The germline V and J ends were trimmed by 7 bases and 5 bases, with 9 bases remaining between them. Germline V gives CDR1 MGHDK, CDR2 SYGVNS. The CDR3 sequence is 11 residues long. The CDR3 reads CASKDSNEQYF. CDR3 bases: TGTGCCAGCAAGGACAGCAACGAGCAGTACTTC.

The chain combines TRBV6-1 with TRBJ2-1; 8 nucleotides align to TRBD2. V lost 4 bases and J lost 6; bases outside the gene matches: 8. This CDR3 has 15 amino acids. Germline CDR1 and CDR2: MNHNS and SASEGT. In DNA form, the CDR3 reads TGTGCCAGCAGTGTGGGGCGGGGGGCCCTCAATGAGCAGTTCTTC. As protein: CASSVGRGALNEQFF.

The chain combines TRBV6-5 with TRBJ2-7; the match to TRBD2 covers 12 bases. The V and J ends lost 4 bases and 2 bases, in that order; junction bases with no gene match: 6. There are 16 residues in the CDR3. The V gene's germline CDR1 is MNHEY and CDR2 SVGAGI. DNA of the CDR3: TGTGCCAGCAGTTCCCACCTAGCGGGAGGGCCCTACGAGCAGTACTTC. Its protein is CASSSHLAGGPYEQYF.

V is TRBV23-1 and J is TRBJ1-1; no firm D call. TRBV23-1 is recorded as an ORF, its role being uncertain. This CDR3 has 11 residues. With 3 bases removed from V and 10 bases from J, the gap between germline ends came to 9 bases. Here the CDR3 reads CASSQCGLAFF. In nucleotides, the CDR3 is TGCGCCAGCAGTCAGTGCGGTCTAGCTTTCTTT.

Comment on this clone: Other DNA sequences of this sample code for an identical CDR3. For the CDR3, the DNA is TGTGCCAGCAGCCTGGGGGGGGCTACAGATACGCAGTATTTT. As protein: CASSLGGATDTQYF. The chain uses TRBV11-2 and TRBJ2-3; perhaps TRBD2 as D (7 bases). V lost 5 bases, J lost 3 bases, and 12 bases lay in between. CDR3 length: 14 amino acids. Germline V gene lookup returns CDR1 SGHAT and CDR2 FQNNGV.

A few counts support this clone. The chain is built from TRBV28 and TRBJ2-5; 8 bases line up with TRBD2. CDR1 and CDR2 (germline): MDHEN, SYDVKM. Trimming cost V 1 base and J 5 bases; bases outside gene matches: 15. The CDR3 length is 18 residues. CDR3 sequence reads: CASSLSPGLGSLGETQYF. The CDR3 region has the DNA TGTGCCAGCAGTTTATCACCGGGACTAGGATCTCTCGGGGAGACCCAGTACTTC.

The genes are TRBV6-1 and TRBJ2-3; 9 nucleotides agree with TRBD2. V was clipped by 8 bases and J by 2 bases; unmatched bases: 5. This CDR3 has 14 residues. The germline V gene encodes CDR1 MNHNS and CDR2 SASEGT. The CDR3 DNA sequence: TGTGCCAGCGAGCGGGGGGCTTTCACAGATACGCAGTATTTT. This encodes CASERGAFTDTQYF.